This T cell receptor beta chain comes out of a study of control samples from healthy donors and cancer patients. Generated by immunoSEQ multiplex PCR, the TCRdb table keeps only in-frame clones and is missing some. The sample records 100,000 or so clones, around three quarters being singletons. There are 14 residues in the CDR3. Germline V lookup: CDR1 SGHKS, CDR2 YYEKEE (reference sequence). V was shortened by 0 bases and J by 5 bases, with 9 bases between the two germline ends. This clone was counted once. The V gene is TRBV5-5, the J gene TRBJ1-5; perhaps TRBD1 as D (6 bases). Sequenced sample: blood. The TCR comes from a woman in her 30s in good health. The DNA of the CDR3 is TGTGCCAGCAGCTTGGTATCAGGGGATCAGCCCCAGCATTTT. Its protein product is CASSLVSGDQPQHF. Supplemented by reference TRBV5-5 and TRBJ1-5, the full variable domain reads DAGVTQSPTHLIKTRGQQVTLRCSPISGHKSVSWYQQVLGQGPQFIFQYYEKEERGRGNFPDRFSARQFPNYSSELNVNALLLGDSALYLCASSLVSGDQPQHFGDGTRLSIL.